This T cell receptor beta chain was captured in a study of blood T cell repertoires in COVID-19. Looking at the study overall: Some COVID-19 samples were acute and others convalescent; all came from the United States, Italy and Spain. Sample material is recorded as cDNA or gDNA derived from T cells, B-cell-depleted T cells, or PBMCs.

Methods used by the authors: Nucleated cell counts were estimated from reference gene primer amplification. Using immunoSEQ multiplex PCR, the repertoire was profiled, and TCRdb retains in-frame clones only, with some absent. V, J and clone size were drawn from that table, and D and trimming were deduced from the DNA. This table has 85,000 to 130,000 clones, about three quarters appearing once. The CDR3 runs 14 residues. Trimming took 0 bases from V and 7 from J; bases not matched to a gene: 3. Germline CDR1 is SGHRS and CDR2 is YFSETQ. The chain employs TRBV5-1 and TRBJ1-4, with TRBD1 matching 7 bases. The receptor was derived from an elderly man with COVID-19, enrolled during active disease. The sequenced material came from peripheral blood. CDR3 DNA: TGCGCCAGCAGCTTGGGACAGGGCGGTGAAAAACTGTTTTTT. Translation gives CASSLGQGGEKLFF.